The 26 T cell receptor beta chains listed next were all sequenced from one sample in a study of cytomegalovirus exposure and HLA in healthy donors. A multiplex PCR was run with 60 Vbeta primers and 13 Jbeta primers. The data were produced by immunoSEQ multiplex PCR, yet TCRdb's version contains in-frame clones alone and is incomplete. Recorded for this sample: more than 40,000 clones. Sequences were obtained from PBMCs. The receptors derive from a woman between 40 and 55 years old in good health and CMV-seronegative.

The chain employs TRBV6-1 and TRBJ1-1, with D tentatively TRBD1 (6 bases). Germline V lookup: CDR1 MNHNS, CDR2 SASEGT. The CDR3 runs 17 residues. V was shortened by 4 bases and J by 1 base, with 19 bases between the two germline ends. The CDR3 nucleotides are TGTGCCAGCAGTGGAGGGGGACGAGGAATACAGAACACTGAAGCTTTCTTT. This codes for CASSGGGRGIQNTEAFF.

The rearrangement joins TRBV4-3 to TRBJ1-2; tentative D call: TRBD1 (6 bases). Between the trimmed V and J ends, which lost 2 bases and 3 bases, there was a span of 19 bases. CDR1 and CDR2 from the germline V gene are LGHNA and YSLEER. CDR3 size: 17 residues. The CDR3 nucleotides are TGCGCCAGCAGCCAACGCGACAGGACACGGGAGGACTATGGCTACACCTTC. It specifies CASSQRDRTREDYGYTF.

The chain links TRBV4-2 to TRBJ1-1; D is perhaps TRBD1 (5 bases). V lost 2 bases and J lost 1, with 17 bases in between. Germline CDR1 is LGHNA and CDR2 is YNFKEQ. This CDR3 spans 17 amino acids. The CDR3 nucleotides read TGTGCCAGCAGCCAATACGCTACGGGGGAGACGAACACTGAAGCTTTCTTT. Amino acid sequence: CASSQYATGETNTEAFF.

V gene TRBV4-3 combines with J gene TRBJ2-1; 7 nucleotides align to TRBD2. J lost 0 bases, V lost 3 bases, and 5 bases had no gene match. CDR1 LGHNA and CDR2 YSLEER come from the germline V gene. The CDR3 is 16 amino acids. Written as DNA, the CDR3 is TGCGCCAGCAGCCATGAAAGCGGGAACTCCTACAATGAGCAGTTCTTC. The encoded protein is CASSHESGNSYNEQFF.

The rearrangement uses TRBV6-5 and TRBJ1-2; 11 bases map to TRBD1. The CDR3 totals 14 residues. After removal of 6 bases from V and 7 bases from J, the junction contained 7 bases not matched to a gene. Germline loops: CDR1 MNHEY, CDR2 SVGAGI. The CDR3 nucleotides read TGTGCCAGCAGAATAGGACAGGGGGCTGTTGGCTACACCTTC. Residues: CASRIGQGAVGYTF.

The chain joins TRBV7-2 to TRBJ1-2, with a weak D call TRBD1 (6 bases). V dropped 5 bases and J dropped 5 bases, with 18 bases sitting between them. CDR3 size: 15 residues. CDR1 and CDR2 (germline): SGHTA, FQGNSA. CDR3 protein: CASSRVRQAPYGYTF. The CDR3 region has the DNA TGTGCCAGCAGCCGGGTGAGACAGGCGCCATATGGCTACACCTTC.

The CDR3 here is CASSLRQASTEAFF. In DNA, the CDR3 is TGTGCCAGTAGTCTCCGACAGGCGAGCACTGAAGCTTTCTTT. This sequence joins TRBV19 and TRBJ1-1; maybe TRBD1 (6 bases). CDR1 and CDR2 from the germline V gene are LNHDA and SQIVND (reference sequence). The length of the CDR3 is 14 residues. Trimming left V 5 bases short and J 4 bases short, with 14 bases between.

This rearrangement joins TRBV18 to TRBJ2-3, with 8 nucleotides matching TRBD1. Losses at the gene ends were 4 bases for V and 4 bases for J; bases not matched to a gene: 4. The CDR3 is made up of 14 amino acids. Germline V gene sequence: CDR1 KGHSH, CDR2 LQKENI. The CDR3 DNA sequence: TGTGCCAGCTCACGTGACAGGGGTCCAGATACGCAGTATTTT. Amino acids: CASSRDRGPDTQYF.

The chain couples TRBV27 to TRBJ2-2; tentative D call: TRBD2 (5 bases). The CDR3 runs to 17 residues. Germline V gene data show CDR1 as MNHEY and CDR2 as SMNVEV (reference sequence). V was clipped by 5 bases and J by 6 bases, with 22 bases between them. CDR3 sequence (DNA): TGTGCCAGCAGTCCCACCTCCGGGATTCTACCCCCCGGGGAGCTGTTTTTT. Translating gives CASSPTSGILPPGELFF.

The chain joins TRBV13 to TRBJ1-2; unclear D gene. The length of the CDR3 is 13 residues. In germline, CDR1 is PRHDT, CDR2 FYEKMQ (reference sequence). The V end lost 5 bases, the J end lost 4 bases, and 11 bases lay between the germline ends. The CDR3 DNA sequence: TGTGCCAGCAGCGACTCCGGGTTCTATGGCTACACCTTC. Amino acids: CASSDSGFYGYTF.

The CDR3 here is CAWRGTGRAFF. DNA of the CDR3: TGTGCCTGGAGAGGGACAGGGAGAGCTTTCTTT. The chain uses TRBV30 and TRBJ1-1, with 9 bases matching TRBD1. J lost 10 bases, V lost 3 bases, and 3 bases had no gene match. The germline CDR1 and CDR2 sequences are GTSNPN and SVGIG (reference sequence). The CDR3 runs 11 residues.

V usage is TRBV18 and J usage is TRBJ2-5; TRBD2 might be the D (6 bases). CDR1 is KGHSH and CDR2 is LQKENI in the germline V gene. The CDR3 consists of 15 residues. V lost 6 bases, J lost 4 bases, and 18 bases lay in between. CDR3: CASSGGAGYSETQYF. The CDR3 DNA follows: TGTGCCAGCTCCGGGGGAGCAGGGTACTCAGAGACCCAGTACTTC.

V is TRBV28 and J is TRBJ1-2, with a tentative D call TRBD1 (5 bases). The germline V and J ends were trimmed by 10 bases and 6 bases, with 24 bases remaining between them. This CDR3 has 15 residues. The germline V gene encodes CDR1 MDHEN and CDR2 SYDVKM. CDR3 nucleotide sequence: TGTGCCACAACCCCTCCCGGGAGGGAAGGGGATGGCTACACCTTC. Translating it yields CATTPPGREGDGYTF.

The chain employs TRBV6-1 and TRBJ1-2; TRBD1 agrees at 7 bases. V lost 7 bases to trimming and J lost 6 bases; unmatched junction nucleotides: 8. CDR1 MNHNS and CDR2 SASEGT come from the germline V gene. The CDR3 consists of 13 residues. CDR3 sequence reads: CASTPGGINGYTF. For the CDR3, the DNA is TGTGCCAGCACACCAGGGGGTATCAATGGCTACACCTTC.

The rearrangement links TRBV12-5 to TRBJ2-2, with D possibly TRBD2 on 6 matching bases. Between the trimmed V and J ends, which lost 6 bases and 0 bases, there was a span of 11 bases. Germline V lookup: CDR1 LGHNT, CDR2 FRNRAP. CDR3 length: 15 residues. The DNA of the CDR3 is TGTGCTAGTGGATGGGACTGGCCGAACACCGGGGAGCTGTTTTTT. It codes for CASGWDWPNTGELFF.

The V and J genes are TRBV2 and TRBJ2-1, with D tentatively TRBD1 (5 bases). The CDR3 consists of 14 residues. The V gene lost 4 bases and the J gene lost 8 bases, with 15 bases spanning the gap. The germline V gene encodes CDR1 SNHLY and CDR2 FYNNEI. CDR3 loop: CASSGQGEGYEQFF. The CDR3 DNA sequence: TGTGCCAGCAGTGGGCAGGGTGAAGGGTATGAGCAGTTCTTC. Full variable domain (remainder filled in from reference TRBV2 and TRBJ2-1): EPEVTQTPSHQVTQMGQEVILRCVPISNHLYFYWYRQILGQKVEFLVSFYNNEISEKSEIFDDQFSVERPDGSNFTLKIRSTKLEDSAMYFCASSGQGEGYEQFFGPGTRLTVL.

The chain uses TRBV7-9 and TRBJ2-1; D might be TRBD1 (6 bases). V lost 2 bases and J 0 bases, leaving 14 bases between the germline ends. CDR1 and CDR2 (germline): SEHNR, FQNEAQ (reference sequence). The CDR3 consists of 17 residues. The CDR3 spells CASSLRGTPSSYNEQFF. The CDR3 nucleotides are TGTGCCAGCAGCTTAAGGGGGACACCGAGCTCCTACAATGAGCAGTTCTTC.

This sequence joins TRBV5-1 and TRBJ2-2; TRBD1 agrees at 8 bases. The trim removed 5 bases at V and 5 bases at J, leaving 5 bases unmatched. Germline CDR1 SGHRS, CDR2 YFSETQ. The CDR3 is made up of 14 amino acids. Here the CDR3 DNA reads TGCGCCAGCAGGTGGACAGGGCAAACCGGGGAGCTGTTTTTT. Translating it yields CASRWTGQTGELFF. The full variable domain, rest sourced from reference TRBV5-1 and TRBJ2-2, is KAGVTQTPRYLIKTRGQQVTLSCSPISGHRSVSWYQQTPGQGLQFLFEYFSETQRNKGNFPGRFSGRQFSNSRSEMNVSTLELGDSALYLCASRWTGQTGELFFGEGSRLTVL.

CDR3 amino acids: CASSFGGLGTEAFF. The CDR3 nucleotides read TGTGCCAGCAGTTTTGGGGGCCTGGGCACTGAAGCTTTCTTT. The V and J genes are TRBV27 and TRBJ1-1; D is possibly TRBD1 (6 bases). With 3 bases removed from V and 4 bases from J, the gap between germline ends came to 12 bases. This CDR3 region has 14 residues. Looked up from germline, CDR1 is MNHEY and CDR2 is SMNVEV (reference sequence).

The chain combines TRBV28 with TRBJ1-1; D is uncertain. The V gene's germline CDR1 is MDHEN and CDR2 SYDVKM. The CDR3 loop spans 13 amino acids. V lost 10 bases and J lost 4, with 16 bases in between. CDR3 protein: CATIGSPGTEAFF. CDR3 coding DNA: TGTGCCACCATAGGGAGCCCGGGCACTGAAGCTTTCTTT. The whole variable domain, remainder taken from reference TRBV28 and TRBJ1-1, is DVKVTQSSRYLVKRTGEKVFLECVQDMDHENMFWYRQDPGLGLRLIYFSYDVKMKEKGDIPEGYSVSREKKERFSLILESASTNQTSMYLCATIGSPGTEAFFGQGTRLTVV.

The rearrangement uses TRBV4-2 and TRBJ2-7; D is perhaps TRBD1 (5 bases). This CDR3 has 11 amino acids. Per the germline V gene, CDR1 is LGHNA and CDR2 is YNFKEQ. The V and J ends lost 6 bases and 11 bases respectively, with 14 bases between them. The CDR3 nucleotides are TGTGCCAGCAGTGAAGGGGTATTGAAGTACTTC. Protein sequence: CASSEGVLKYF.

The chain combines TRBV28 with TRBJ1-2, with D perhaps TRBD1 (6 bases). CDR1 and CDR2 (germline): MDHEN, SYDVKM. Trimming left V 2 bases short and J 1 base short, with 11 bases between. The CDR3 totals 15 residues. The CDR3 sequence is CASSLRGRGNYGYTF. The CDR3 nucleotides read TGTGCCAGCAGTTTAAGAGGCAGGGGTAACTATGGCTACACCTTC.

The chain couples TRBV6-5 to TRBJ2-1, with unresolved D. The CDR3 totals 13 residues. CDR1 MNHEY and CDR2 SVGAGI come from the germline V gene. The V gene lost 2 bases and the J gene lost 4 bases, with 6 bases spanning the gap. The CDR3 spells CASSYGPYNEQFF. The CDR3 DNA reads TGTGCCAGCAGTTACGGGCCTTACAATGAGCAGTTCTTC.

CDR3 DNA: TGCAGCGTTGTGGGACTAACGAACTACGAGCAGTACTTC. Its translation: CSVVGLTNYEQYF. The V and J genes are TRBV29-1 and TRBJ2-5; the match to TRBD2 covers 7 bases. The better agreement between TRBJ2-7 and the DNA end casts doubt on the J call. The germline CDR1 and CDR2 sequences are SQVTM and ANQGSEA. This CDR3 is 13 amino acids long.

The chain combines TRBV6-5 with TRBJ1-1; D call uncertain. CDR3 length: 14 residues. Germline values: CDR1 MNHEY, CDR2 SVGAGI. V dropped 2 bases and J dropped 0 bases, with 7 bases sitting between them. The CDR3 reads CASSYGLMNTEAFF. The DNA for the CDR3 is TGTGCCAGCAGTTACGGGCTCATGAACACTGAAGCTTTCTTT.

The CDR3 DNA reads as TGCAGCGTTGCAGGGGATCCTCTCTACGAGCAGTACTTC. The encoded protein is CSVAGDPLYEQYF. The genes are TRBV29-1 and TRBJ2-7, with D possibly TRBD1 on 6 matching bases. The CDR3 totals 13 residues. CDR1 and CDR2 from the germline V gene are SQVTM and ANQGSEA. V shed 4 bases and J shed 3 bases, with 13 bases lying between them.